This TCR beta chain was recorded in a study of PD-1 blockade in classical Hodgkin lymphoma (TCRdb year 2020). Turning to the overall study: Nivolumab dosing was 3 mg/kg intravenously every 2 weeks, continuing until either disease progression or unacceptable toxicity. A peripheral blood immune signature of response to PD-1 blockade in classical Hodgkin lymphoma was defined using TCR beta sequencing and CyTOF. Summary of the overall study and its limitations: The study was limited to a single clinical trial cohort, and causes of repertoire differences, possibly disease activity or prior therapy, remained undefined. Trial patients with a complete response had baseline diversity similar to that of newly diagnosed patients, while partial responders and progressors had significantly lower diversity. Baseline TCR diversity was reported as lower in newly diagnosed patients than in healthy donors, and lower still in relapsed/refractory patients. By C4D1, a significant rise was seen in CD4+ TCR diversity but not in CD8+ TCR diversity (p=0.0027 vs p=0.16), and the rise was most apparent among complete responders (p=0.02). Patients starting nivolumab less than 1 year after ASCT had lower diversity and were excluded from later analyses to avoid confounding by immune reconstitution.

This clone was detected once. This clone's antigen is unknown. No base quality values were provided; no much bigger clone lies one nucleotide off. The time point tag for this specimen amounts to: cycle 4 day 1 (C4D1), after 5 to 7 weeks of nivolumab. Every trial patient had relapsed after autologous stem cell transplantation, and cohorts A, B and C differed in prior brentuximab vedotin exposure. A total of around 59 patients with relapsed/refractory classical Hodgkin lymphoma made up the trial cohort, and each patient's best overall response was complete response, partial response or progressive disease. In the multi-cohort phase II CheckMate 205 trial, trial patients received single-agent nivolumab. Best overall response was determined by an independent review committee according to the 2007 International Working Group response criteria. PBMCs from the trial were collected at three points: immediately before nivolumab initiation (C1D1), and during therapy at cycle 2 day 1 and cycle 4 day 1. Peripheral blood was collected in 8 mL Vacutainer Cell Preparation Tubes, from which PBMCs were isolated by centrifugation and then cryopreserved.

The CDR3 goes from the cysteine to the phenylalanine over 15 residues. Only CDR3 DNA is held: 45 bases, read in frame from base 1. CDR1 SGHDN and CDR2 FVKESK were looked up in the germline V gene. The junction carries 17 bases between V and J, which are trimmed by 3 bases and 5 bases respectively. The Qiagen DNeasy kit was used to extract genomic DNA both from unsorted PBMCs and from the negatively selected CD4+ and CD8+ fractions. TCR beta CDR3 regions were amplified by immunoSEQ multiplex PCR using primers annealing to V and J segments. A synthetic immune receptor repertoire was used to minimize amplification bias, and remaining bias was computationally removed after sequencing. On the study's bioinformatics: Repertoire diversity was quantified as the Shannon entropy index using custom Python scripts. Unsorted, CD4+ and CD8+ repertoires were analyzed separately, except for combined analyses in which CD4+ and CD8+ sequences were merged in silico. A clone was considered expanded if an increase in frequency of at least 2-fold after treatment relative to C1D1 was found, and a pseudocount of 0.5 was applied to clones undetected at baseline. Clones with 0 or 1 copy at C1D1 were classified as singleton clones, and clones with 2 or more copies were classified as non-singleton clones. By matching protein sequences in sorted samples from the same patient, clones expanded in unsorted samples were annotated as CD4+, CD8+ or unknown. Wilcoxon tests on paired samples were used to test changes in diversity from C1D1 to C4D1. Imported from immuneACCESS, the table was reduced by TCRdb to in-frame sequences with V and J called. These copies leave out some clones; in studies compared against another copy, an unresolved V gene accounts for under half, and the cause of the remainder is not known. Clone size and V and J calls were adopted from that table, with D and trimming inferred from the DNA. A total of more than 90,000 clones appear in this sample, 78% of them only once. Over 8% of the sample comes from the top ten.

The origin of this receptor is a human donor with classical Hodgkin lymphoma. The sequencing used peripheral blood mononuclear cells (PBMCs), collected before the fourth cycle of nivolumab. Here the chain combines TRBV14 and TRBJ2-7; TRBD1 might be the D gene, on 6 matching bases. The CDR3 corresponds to CASSHLPTGSNEQYF. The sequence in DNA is TGTGCCAGCAGCCACCTCCCGACAGGTTCCAACGAGCAGTACTTC.